Following are 24 T cell receptor beta chains from one sample sequenced in a study of radiation and T cells in renal cell carcinoma. Time point defined: blood 4 weeks post-SBRT, at nephrectomy. Described treatment: 15 Gy SBRT to primary tumor, nephrectomy 4 weeks later. The method was immunoSEQ multiplex PCR; TCRdb's version includes in-frame clones alone and lacks a portion of them. The table lists 140,000 or so clones, around 88% of them singletons, with less than 20% in the top ten. The material was blood, obtained from a patient whose treatment included radiotherapy and nephrectomy. All receptors derive from a woman between 50 and 59 years old with renal cell carcinoma.

This chain joins TRBV5-5 and TRBJ2-7; 7 bases line up with TRBD1. CDR3 size: 14 residues. Germline-derived CDR1 and CDR2 are SGHKS and YYEKEE (reference sequence). The V gene end was trimmed by 0 bases and the J gene end by 4 bases; junction bases not matched to a gene: 4. CDR3: CASSLVSGGYEQYF. The CDR3 coding sequence is TGTGCCAGCAGCTTGGTATCAGGGGGATACGAGCAGTACTTC.

The rearrangement uses TRBV2 and TRBJ2-3; D not resolved. The CDR3 contains 13 residues. Germline CDR1 is SNHLY and CDR2 is FYNNEI. V shed 1 base and J shed 2 bases, with 4 bases lying between them. The CDR3 here is CASSEEFTDTQYF. CDR3 nucleotides: TGTGCCAGCAGTGAAGAGTTCACAGATACGCAGTATTTT.

The chain is built from TRBV7-9 and TRBJ1-2; tentatively, D is TRBD1 (5 bases). The CDR3 is made up of 11 amino acids. CDR1 is SEHNR, CDR2 FQNEAQ, per germline (reference sequence). Trimming removed 8 bases at V and 4 bases at J, with 8 bases between. CDR3 loop: CASPGGYGYTF. The CDR3 nucleotides are TGTGCCAGCCCCGGGGGCTATGGCTACACCTTC.

This sequence joins TRBV11-2 and TRBJ2-2; weak D call: TRBD2 (6 bases). The CDR3 runs 13 residues. Trimming stripped 5 bases from V and 6 bases from J, with 10 bases between. Looked up from germline, CDR1 is SGHAT and CDR2 is FQNNGV. The CDR3 reads CASSATRPGELFF. The DNA of the CDR3 is TGTGCCAGCAGCGCGACTAGGCCCGGGGAGCTGTTTTTT.

The CDR3 DNA reads as TGTGCCAGCAGCTTCAGCGGGGGGGCCTATGAGCAGTTCTTC. Translating it yields CASSFSGGAYEQFF. The rearrangement links TRBV11-2 to TRBJ2-1; 10 positions agree with TRBD2. Per the germline V gene, CDR1 is SGHAT and CDR2 is FQNNGV. Trimming at V came to 3 bases and at J to 8 bases, leaving 4 bases not matched to a gene. The CDR3 is 14 amino acids. Full variable domain (outside the CDR3, taken from reference TRBV11-2 and TRBJ2-1): EAGVAQSPRYKIIEKRQSVAFWCNPISGHATLYWYQQILGQGPKLLIQFQNNGVVDDSQLPKDRFSAERLKGVDSTLKIQPAKLEDSAVYLCASSFSGGAYEQFFGPGTRLTVL.

This sequence joins TRBV9 and TRBJ2-7; TRBD1 matches 7 bases. V was pared by 4 bases and J by 2 bases, with 9 bases of the junction left unmatched. The CDR3 loop spans 15 amino acids. CDR1 and CDR2 (germline): SGDLS, YYNGEE. DNA for the CDR3: TGTGCCAGCAGCCCTCGGGACAGAGCTACCTACGAGCAGTACTTC. Translating it yields CASSPRDRATYEQYF. Complete variable domain (other parts from reference TRBV9 and TRBJ2-7): DSGVTQTPKHLITATGQRVTLRCSPRSGDLSVYWYQQSLDQGLQFLIQYYNGEERAKGNILERFSAQQFPDLHSELNLSSLELGDSALYFCASSPRDRATYEQYFGPGTRLTVT.

The chain links TRBV11-3 to TRBJ2-2; D perhaps matches TRBD1 (6 bases). Trimming shortened V by 1 base and J by 3 bases, and 12 bases separated the two germline ends. CDR3 length: 16 residues. Germline values: CDR1 SGHNT, CDR2 YENEEA. The CDR3 loop reads CASSLVTGLDTGELFF. The CDR3 region has the DNA TGTGCCAGCAGCTTAGTTACAGGGTTGGACACCGGGGAGCTGTTTTTT. The entire variable domain, with the rest obtained from reference TRBV11-3 and TRBJ2-2, is as follows: EAGVVQSPRYKIIEKKQPVAFWCNPISGHNTLYWYLQNLGQGPELLIRYENEEAVDDSQLPKDRFSAERLKGVDSTLKIQPAELGDSAVYLCASSLVTGLDTGELFFGEGSRLTVL.

The genes are TRBV10-3 and TRBJ2-5; D gene uncertain. The CDR3 has 13 amino acids. V was shortened by 4 bases and J by 2 bases, with 8 bases between the two germline ends. Per the germline V gene, CDR1 is ENHRY and CDR2 is SYGVKD. The CDR3 is CAISAGYQETQYF. Here the CDR3 DNA reads TGTGCCATCAGTGCGGGCTATCAAGAGACCCAGTACTTC.

The V gene is TRBV19, the J gene TRBJ1-1, with D possibly being TRBD1 (6 bases). V lost 1 base to trimming and J lost 1 base, with 16 bases between them. CDR1 is LNHDA, CDR2 SQIVND, per germline (reference sequence). The CDR3 runs 17 residues. The CDR3 DNA reads as TGTGCCAGTAGTATAGGGTTGAGGCAGGGGACGAACACTGAAGCTTTCTTT. This translates into CASSIGLRQGTNTEAFF.

This sequence joins TRBV19 and TRBJ2-2, with 9 bases aligning to TRBD1. This CDR3 is 15 amino acids long. The V and J ends lost 1 base and 6 bases, in that order; junction bases with no gene match: 3. Germline V gene data show CDR1 as LNHDA and CDR2 as SQIVND (reference sequence). CDR3 protein: CASSIGTGAAGELFF. The CDR3 DNA follows: TGTGCCAGTAGTATAGGGACAGGGGCCGCCGGGGAGCTGTTTTTT.

The chain employs TRBV6-5 and TRBJ1-4; D remains ambiguous. In germline, CDR1 is MNHEY, CDR2 SVGAGI. V gave up 6 bases and J gave up 1 base, with 9 bases separating them. The CDR3 is made up of 14 amino acids. The CDR3 here is CASSRTVTNEKLFF. CDR3 nucleotides: TGTGCCAGCAGCCGGACGGTAACTAATGAAAAACTGTTTTTT.

V usage is TRBV12-5 and J usage is TRBJ2-2; tentatively, D is TRBD1 or TRBD2 (5 bases each). The CDR3 extends over 14 amino acids. V gave up 5 bases and J gave up 0 bases, with 7 bases separating them. Germline CDR1 LGHNT, CDR2 FRNRAP. CDR3 nucleotide sequence: TGTGCTAGTGGTCGGGACGCGAACACCGGGGAGCTGTTTTTT. Translation gives CASGRDANTGELFF.

The chain carries TRBV11-1 and TRBJ1-1, with 7 nucleotides matching TRBD1. Germline loops: CDR1 SGHAT, CDR2 FQDESV (reference sequence). There are 14 residues in the CDR3. The V segment lost 3 bases and the J segment 1 base; nucleotides outside the gene matches: 2. The DNA of the CDR3 is TGTGCCAGCAGCTTCGACAGGGCGAACACTGAAGCTTTCTTT. Amino acids: CASSFDRANTEAFF.

The V and J genes are TRBV30 and TRBJ1-6; D is perhaps TRBD1 (6 bases). V lost 3 bases and J lost 8, with 17 bases in between. Per the germline V gene, CDR1 is GTSNPN and CDR2 is SVGIG (reference sequence). CDR3 length equals 15 residues. The CDR3 protein is CAWSPPGGMDSPLHF. The CDR3 coding sequence is TGTGCCTGGAGCCCCCCGGGGGGCATGGATTCACCCCTCCACTTT.

The chain is built from TRBV5-1 and TRBJ1-1, with 10 bases aligning to TRBD1. In germline, CDR1 is SGHRS, CDR2 YFSETQ. The CDR3 is 14 amino acids. Unmatched junction bases numbered 2, after V lost 0 bases and J lost 6 bases. This CDR3 is CASSLGTGGAEAFF. The CDR3 region has the DNA TGCGCCAGCAGCTTGGGGACAGGGGGGGCTGAAGCTTTCTTT.

This clone was picked up one time. The chain combines TRBV5-1 with TRBJ2-7, with D maybe TRBD2 (5 bases). The germline V gene has CDR1 SGHRS and CDR2 YFSETQ. V was clipped by 3 bases and J by 6 bases, with 16 bases between them. The CDR3 loop spans 14 amino acids. The CDR3, as DNA: TGCGCCAGCAGCTACGGGGATGTGGCCTTCGAGCAGTACTTC. This codes for CASSYGDVAFEQYF.

The V call is TRBV9, the J call TRBJ2-3; 7 nucleotides agree with TRBD2. The CDR3 consists of 14 residues. Losses at the gene ends were 0 bases for V and 4 bases for J; bases not matched to a gene: 2. Per the germline V gene, CDR1 is SGDLS and CDR2 is YYNGEE. This chain's CDR3 is CASSVGGSADTQYF. The CDR3 nucleotides are TGTGCCAGCAGCGTAGGCGGGAGCGCAGATACGCAGTATTTT.

The CDR3 DNA follows: TGTGCTAGTGGACCGTTGGGGGGCGCTGGCTACACCTTC. This codes for CASGPLGGAGYTF. The gene calls are TRBV12-5 and TRBJ1-2, with D possibly TRBD1 on 6 matching bases. V was shortened by 6 bases and J by 7 bases, with 15 bases between the two germline ends. In germline, CDR1 is LGHNT, CDR2 FRNRAP. CDR3 length: 13 amino acids.

The chain joins TRBV19 to TRBJ2-2; D is perhaps TRBD2 (6 bases). This CDR3 spans 15 amino acids. Trimming pared 6 bases from V and 0 bases from J, leaving 11 bases between. Looked up from germline, CDR1 is LNHDA and CDR2 is SQIVND (reference sequence). This chain's CDR3 is CASRTAGTNTGELFF. As DNA, the CDR3 is TGTGCCAGTAGAACGGCGGGGACGAACACCGGGGAGCTGTTTTTT.

The chain is built from TRBV18 and TRBJ1-6; TRBD1 matches 7 bases. J was trimmed by 10 bases and V by 3 bases; bases with no gene match: 9. There are 15 residues in the CDR3. Germline lookup yields CDR1 KGHSH and CDR2 LQKENI. CDR3 sequence: CASSPETGLESPLHF. The CDR3 DNA sequence: TGTGCCAGCTCACCCGAGACAGGGTTGGAATCACCCCTCCACTTT.

The V and J genes are TRBV28 and TRBJ1-6; unclear D gene. This CDR3 region has 14 residues. Germline lookup yields CDR1 MDHEN and CDR2 SYDVKM. The ends were cut back, 3 bases at V and 7 bases at J, with 10 bases in the middle. CDR3 amino acids: CASSLWRENSPLHF. The CDR3 DNA is TGTGCCAGCAGTTTGTGGAGGGAGAATTCACCCCTCCACTTT. The full variable domain, in which reference TRBV28 and TRBJ1-6 provide the parts outside the CDR3, is DVKVTQSSRYLVKRTGEKVFLECVQDMDHENMFWYRQDPGLGLRLIYFSYDVKMKEKGDIPEGYSVSREKKERFSLILESASTNQTSMYLCASSLWRENSPLHFGNGTRLTVT.

The J gene is TRBJ2-1, the V gene TRBV30, with 15 bases identical to TRBD2. Germline assignment: CDR1 GTSNPN and CDR2 SVGIG (reference sequence). Trimming cost V 1 base and J 4 bases; bases outside gene matches: 5. The CDR3 runs 17 residues. In DNA form, the CDR3 reads TGTGCCTGGAGTGAAAAGGGACTAGCGGGGGGTTACAATGAGCAGTTCTTC. Its protein is CAWSEKGLAGGYNEQFF.

This clone was seen a single time. The chain uses TRBV5-8 and TRBJ1-6; a possible D gene is TRBD1 (5 bases). Germline V gene lookup returns CDR1 SGHTS and CDR2 YDEGEE. Between the trimmed V and J ends, which lost 7 bases and 10 bases, there was a span of 15 bases. The CDR3 extends over 13 amino acids. The chain's CDR3 is CASGRTFQSPLHF. The CDR3 DNA reads as TGTGCCAGCGGACGGACATTTCAGTCACCCCTCCACTTT.

The CDR3: CASISTSADTQYF. For the CDR3, the DNA is TGTGCCAGCATCAGTACTAGCGCAGATACGCAGTATTTT. V gene TRBV7-9 combines with J gene TRBJ2-3; TRBD2 agrees at 7 bases. J gave up 4 bases and V 7 bases, and 5 bases lay outside the gene matches. The germline gives CDR1 SEHNR, CDR2 FQNEAQ (reference sequence). The CDR3 is 13 residues long. Combining the CDR3 with reference TRBV7-9 and TRBJ2-3 gives the whole variable domain DTGVSQNPRHKITKRGQNVTFRCDPISEHNRLYWYRQTLGQGPEFLTYFQNEAQLEKSRLLSDRFSAERPKGSFSTLEIQRTEQGDSAMYLCASISTSADTQYFGPGTRLTVL.